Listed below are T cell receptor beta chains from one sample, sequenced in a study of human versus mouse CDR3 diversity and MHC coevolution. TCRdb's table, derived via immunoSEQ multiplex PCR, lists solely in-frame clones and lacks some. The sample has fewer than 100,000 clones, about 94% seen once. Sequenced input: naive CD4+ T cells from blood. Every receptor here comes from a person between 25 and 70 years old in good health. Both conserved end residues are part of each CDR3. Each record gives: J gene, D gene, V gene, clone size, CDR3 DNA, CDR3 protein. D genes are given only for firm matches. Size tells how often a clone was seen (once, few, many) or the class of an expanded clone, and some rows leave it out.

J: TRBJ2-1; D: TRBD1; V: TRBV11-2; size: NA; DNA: TGTGCCAGCAGCCGGGGACAGGACTCCTACAATGAGCAGTTCTTC; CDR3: CASSRGQDSYNEQFF
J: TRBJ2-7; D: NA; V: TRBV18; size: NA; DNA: TGTGCCAGCTCAACAGGGAAATACGAGCAGTACTTC; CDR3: CASSTGKYEQYF
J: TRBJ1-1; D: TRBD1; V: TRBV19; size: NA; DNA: TGTGCCAGTAGTCGATACGGACAGGGGGACACTGAAGCTTTCTTT; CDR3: CASSRYGQGDTEAFF
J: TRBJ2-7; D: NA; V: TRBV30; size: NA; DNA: TGTGCCTGGAGGTTATCGGGGTGGCAGCAGTACTTC; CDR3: CAWRLSGWQQYF
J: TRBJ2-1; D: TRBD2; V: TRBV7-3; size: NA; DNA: TGTGCCAGCAGCTTAGTGCCTAGCGGGAGTGGGGCGAACAATGAGCAGTTCTTC; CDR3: CASSLVPSGSGANNEQFF
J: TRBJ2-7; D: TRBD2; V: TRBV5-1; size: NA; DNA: TGCGCCAGCACCCCTATGACTAGCGGCCGCGAGCAGTACTTC; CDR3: CASTPMTSGREQYF
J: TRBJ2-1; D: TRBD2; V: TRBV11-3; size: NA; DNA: TGTGCCAGCAGCTTAGGCGGGAGCTCCTACAATGAGCAGTTCTTC; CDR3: CASSLGGSSYNEQFF
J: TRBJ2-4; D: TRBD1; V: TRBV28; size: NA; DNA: TGTGCCAGCAGTCCAACAGGGGGCGCGGGACTAACGATTCAGTACTTC; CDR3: CASSPTGGAGLTIQYF
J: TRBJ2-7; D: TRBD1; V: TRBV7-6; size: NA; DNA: TGTGCCAGCAGCTTACCCCGTGGCGGACAGGGGACTACCTACGAGCAGTACTTC; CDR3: CASSLPRGGQGTTYEQYF
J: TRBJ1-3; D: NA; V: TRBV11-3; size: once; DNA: TGTGCCAGCAGCGGGGGAGGGGGAGCCTCTGGAAACACCATATATTTT; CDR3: CASSGGGGASGNTIYF
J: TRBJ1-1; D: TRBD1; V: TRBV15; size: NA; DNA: TGTGCCACCAGCCTTACCGGGACAGCGAACACTGAAGCTTTCTTT; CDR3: CATSLTGTANTEAFF
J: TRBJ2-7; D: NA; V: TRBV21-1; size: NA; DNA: TGTGCCAGCAGCAAAGAGGGGTCGGTGAAGCAGTACTTC; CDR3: CASSKEGSVKQYF
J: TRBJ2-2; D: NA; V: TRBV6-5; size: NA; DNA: TGTGCCAGCAGTCCCCAACGGTCCGGGGAGCTGTTTTTT; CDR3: CASSPQRSGELFF
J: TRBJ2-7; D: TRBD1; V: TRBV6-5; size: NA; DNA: TGTGCCAGCAGTTACAGGGACAGAGCCTACGAGCAGTACTTC; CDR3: CASSYRDRAYEQYF
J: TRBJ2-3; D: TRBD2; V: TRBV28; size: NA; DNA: TGTGCCAGCAGCCCAACTAGCGGGGCTGTGGATACGCAGTATTTT; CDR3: CASSPTSGAVDTQYF
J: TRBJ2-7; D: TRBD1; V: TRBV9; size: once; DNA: TGTGCCAGCAGCTCAGGGACAGTGGGTTACGAGCAGTACTTC; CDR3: CASSSGTVGYEQYF
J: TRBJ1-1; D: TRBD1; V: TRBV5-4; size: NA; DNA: TGTGCCAGCAGCAGGGGACAGGGGAACACTGAAGCTTTCTTT; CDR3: CASSRGQGNTEAFF
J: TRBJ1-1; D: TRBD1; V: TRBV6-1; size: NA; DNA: TGTGCCAGCAGCTGGACAGGGATGAACACTGAAGCTTTCTTT; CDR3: CASSWTGMNTEAFF
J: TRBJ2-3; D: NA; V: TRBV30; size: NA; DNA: TGTGCCTGGAGTGTAGGGCAGGGGTCAGATACGCAGTATTTT; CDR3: CAWSVGQGSDTQYF
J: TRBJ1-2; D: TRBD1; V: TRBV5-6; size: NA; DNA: TGTGCCAGCAGCTTAGGACAGGGGTCGGCTGGCTACACCTTC; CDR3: CASSLGQGSAGYTF
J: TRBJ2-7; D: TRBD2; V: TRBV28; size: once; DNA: TGTGCCAGCAGCGCCAGCGGGAGTTCCTACGAGCAGTACTTC; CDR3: CASSASGSSYEQYF
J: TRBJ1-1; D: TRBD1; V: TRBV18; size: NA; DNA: TGTGCCAGCTCCCCCGTCCCGGGACAGGGGCCGGGCACTGAAGCTTTCTTT; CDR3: CASSPVPGQGPGTEAFF
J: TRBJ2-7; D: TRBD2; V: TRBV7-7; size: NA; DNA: TGTGCTAGCAGCCCTGCTAGCGGGGGAGCGGAGCAGTACTTC; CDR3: CASSPASGGAEQYF
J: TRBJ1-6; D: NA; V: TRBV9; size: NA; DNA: TGTGCCAGCAGCGTGGGCAGGGGTGGTTCACCCCTCCACTTT; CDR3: CASSVGRGGSPLHF
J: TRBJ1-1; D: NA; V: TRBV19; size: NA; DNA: TGTGCCAGTAAGGGGACTCTCACTGAAGCTTTCTTT; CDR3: CASKGTLTEAFF
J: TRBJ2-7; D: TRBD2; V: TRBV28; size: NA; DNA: TGTGCCAGCAGAGAGGCGACTAGCGGGAGTGGTTACGAGCAGTACTTC; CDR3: CASREATSGSGYEQYF
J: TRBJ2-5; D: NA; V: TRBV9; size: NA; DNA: TGTGCCAGCAGCGATCTGACAGGAGCCTACCAAGAGACCCAGTACTTC; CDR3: CASSDLTGAYQETQYF
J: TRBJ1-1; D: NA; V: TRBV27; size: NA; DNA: TGTGCCAGCAGTTACCAAGGGGGGGGTGGCACTGAAGCTTTCTTT; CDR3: CASSYQGGGGTEAFF
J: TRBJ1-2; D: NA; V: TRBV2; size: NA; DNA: TGTGCCAGCAGTGACGGCGGACCAGGGTTTCATGGCTACACCTTC; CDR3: CASSDGGPGFHGYTF
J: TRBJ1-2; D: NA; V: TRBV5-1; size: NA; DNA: TGCGCCAGCAGCCCGGGAGGGGGGGTCTATGGCTACACCTTC; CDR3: CASSPGGGVYGYTF
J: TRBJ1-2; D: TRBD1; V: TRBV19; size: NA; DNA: TGTGCCAGTAGTTCCTTGGGGACAGGGACAGGCTACACCTTC; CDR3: CASSSLGTGTGYTF
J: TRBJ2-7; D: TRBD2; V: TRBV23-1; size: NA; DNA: TGCGCCAGCAGTCAATCTAGCGGGGTCGCCCCCTACGAGCAGTACTTC; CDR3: CASSQSSGVAPYEQYF
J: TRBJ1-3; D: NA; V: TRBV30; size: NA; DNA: TGTGCCCGGAGTGTACAAGACTCTGGAAACACCATATATTTT; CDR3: CARSVQDSGNTIYF
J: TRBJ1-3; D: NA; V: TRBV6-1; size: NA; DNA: TGTGCCAGCAGTGAGGGAAGGAGGACTGGAAACACCATATATTTT; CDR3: CASSEGRRTGNTIYF
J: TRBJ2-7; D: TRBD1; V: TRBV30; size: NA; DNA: TGTGCCTGGAGTGTAAACAGGGGGACGGGCGAGCAGTACTTC; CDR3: CAWSVNRGTGEQYF
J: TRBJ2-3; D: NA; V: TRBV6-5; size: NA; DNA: TGTGCCAGCAGCGAAAGTGACACTTCCACAGATACGCAGTATTTT; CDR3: CASSESDTSTDTQYF
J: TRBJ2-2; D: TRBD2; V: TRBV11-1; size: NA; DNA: TGTGCCAGCAGCTGGGGACTAGCGAACACCGGGGAGCTGTTTTTT; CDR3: CASSWGLANTGELFF
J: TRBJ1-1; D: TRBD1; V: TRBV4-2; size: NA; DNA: TGTGCCAGCAGCCAGCCCGGGACAGGGAGAGGGTACACTGAAGCTTTCTTT; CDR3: CASSQPGTGRGYTEAFF
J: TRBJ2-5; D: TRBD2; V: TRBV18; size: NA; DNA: TGTGCCAGCTCACCACGACGCGGGAGACACCAAGAGACCCAGTACTTC; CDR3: CASSPRRGRHQETQYF
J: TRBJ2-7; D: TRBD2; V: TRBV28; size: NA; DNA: TGTGCCAGCAACACTAGCGGGAGATCGTCCTACGAGCAGTACTTC; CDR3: CASNTSGRSSYEQYF
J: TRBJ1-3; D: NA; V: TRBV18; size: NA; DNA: TGTGCCAGCTCACCACCGACTAAAGGAAACACCATATATTTT; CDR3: CASSPPTKGNTIYF
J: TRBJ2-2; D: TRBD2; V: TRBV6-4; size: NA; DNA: TGTGCCAGCAGGCGGGAGGGGTACACCGGGGAGCTGTTTTTT; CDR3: CASRREGYTGELFF
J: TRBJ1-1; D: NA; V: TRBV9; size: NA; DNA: TGTGCCAGCAGCGTAGCTCTCAGGGACAAAGCTTTCTTT; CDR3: CASSVALRDKAFF